Below are 16 T cell receptor beta chains sequenced from a single sample in a study of T cells in Graves' hyperthyroidism and ophthalmopathy. RNA transcripts were the template for amplifying TCR beta CDR3 regions. A first-round RT-PCR of the TCR CDR3 used the HTBI primer set. TCRdb redid the calling of the multiplex PCR reads with MiXCR, one entry per CDR3 protein. Of around 340,000 distinct CDR3 sequences listed, 14% were seen once; the top ten hold around 23%. Sequenced material: blood. These receptors all come from a woman younger than 45 with Graves' hyperthyroidism.

This clonotype occurred many times. The rearrangement uses TRBV28 and TRBJ1-1; D is ambiguous. Trimming removed 8 bases at V and 1 base at J, with 5 bases between. The CDR3 sequence is 11 residues long. Germline values: CDR1 MDHEN, CDR2 SYDVKM. The CDR3 spells CASHTNTEAFF. The CDR3 bases are TGTGCCAGCCACACGAACACTGAAGCTTTCTTT. The full variable domain, in which reference TRBV28 and TRBJ1-1 provide the parts outside the CDR3, is DVKVTQSSRYLVKRTGEKVFLECVQDMDHENMFWYRQDPGLGLRLIYFSYDVKMKEKGDIPEGYSVSREKKERFSLILESASTNQTSMYLCASHTNTEAFFGQGTRLTVV.

This clonotype turned up a few times. The rearrangement joins TRBV27 to TRBJ2-2; D is undetermined. Per the germline V gene, CDR1 is MNHEY and CDR2 is SMNVEV (reference sequence). The V gene lost 8 bases and the J gene lost 0 bases, with 13 bases spanning the gap. The length of the CDR3 is 15 residues. CDR3: CASDARLTNTGELFF. The CDR3 DNA reads as TGTGCCAGCGATGCGCGCCTAACGAACACCGGGGAGCTGTTTTTT.

J is TRBJ2-7 and V is TRBV28; D tentatively fits TRBD1 or TRBD2 (5 bases each). CDR3 length equals 12 residues. The germline V gene has CDR1 MDHEN and CDR2 SYDVKM. V lost 5 bases and J lost 6, with 11 bases in between. This CDR3 is CASSHRGLEQYF. The CDR3 coding sequence is TGTGCCAGCAGTCATCGGGGCCTCGAGCAGTACTTC.

Concerning this clonotype: Since no conserved phenylalanine or tryptophan closes the CDR3, a read error is the likely cause. The chain carries TRBV4-1 and TRBJ1-5, with D perhaps matching TRBD1 (6 bases). The CDR3 totals 15 residues. Germline V gene lookup returns CDR1 MGHRA and CDR2 YSYEKL. Deletions cut 7 bases from V and 5 bases from J, with 18 bases between. CDR3 sequence reads: CASTSSRGSDQPQHV. The CDR3 DNA reads TGCGCCAGCACCTCATCTAGGGGGAGCGATCAGCCCCAGCATGTT.

This chain joins TRBV4-2 and TRBJ2-1; the D is unclear. V was shortened by 0 bases and J by 6 bases, with 15 bases between the two germline ends. In germline, CDR1 is LGHNA, CDR2 YNFKEQ. The CDR3 contains 16 residues. CDR3 sequence reads: CASSQDPLEPFNEQFF. The CDR3 nucleotides read TGTGCCAGCAGCCAAGATCCCCTAGAGCCATTCAATGAGCAGTTCTTC.

This clonotype was counted between two and nine times. V is TRBV7-9 and J is TRBJ2-2; D remains ambiguous. The CDR3 has 18 amino acids. CDR1 is SEHNR and CDR2 is FQNEAQ in the germline V gene (reference sequence). V lost 1 base to trimming and J lost 0 bases, with 15 bases between them. CDR3 protein: CASSLGQRVWTNTGELFF. CDR3 nucleotides: TGTGCCAGCAGCTTAGGGCAAAGGGTTTGGACGAACACCGGGGAGCTGTTTTTT. Supplemented by reference TRBV7-9 and TRBJ2-2, the full variable domain reads DTGVSQNPRHKITKRGQNVTFRCDPISEHNRLYWYRQTLGQGPEFLTYFQNEAQLEKSRLLSDRFSAERPKGSFSTLEIQRTEQGDSAMYLCASSLGQRVWTNTGELFFGEGSRLTVL.

The chain links TRBV12-3 or TRBV12-4 to TRBJ2-3; TRBD2 might be the D (6 bases). V was trimmed by 8 bases and J by 5 bases, leaving 17 bases between them. The CDR3 runs 14 residues. CDR3 region: CASRKTEEGDTQYF. DNA of the CDR3: TGTGCCAGCCGAAAGACAGAGGAGGGAGATACGCAGTATTTT.

V and J are TRBV18 and TRBJ1-1; 7 bases line up with TRBD1. The junction had 5 bases not matched to a gene; V was cut back by 4 bases and J by 6 bases. Per germline, CDR1 KGHSH and CDR2 LQKENI. This CDR3 contains 13 residues. Here the CDR3 DNA reads TGTGCCAGCTCACGGACAGGACAGCCTGAAGCTTTCTTT. It codes for CASSRTGQPEAFF.

This chain uses TRBV20-1 with TRBJ2-1, with D perhaps TRBD2 (6 bases). The CDR3 is 16 amino acids. V lost 0 bases and J 2 bases, leaving 14 bases between the germline ends. CDR1 and CDR2 from the germline V gene are DFQATT and SNEGSKA (reference sequence). Here the CDR3 reads CSARDPSGSAYNEQFF. The CDR3 region has the DNA TGCAGTGCTAGAGATCCTTCCGGGAGCGCCTACAATGAGCAGTTCTTC.

The chain has TRBV29-1 and TRBJ2-5; tentatively, D is TRBD1 (6 bases). In germline, CDR1 is SQVTM, CDR2 ANQGSEA. The length of the CDR3 is 14 residues. V lost 3 bases and J 4 bases, leaving 15 bases between the germline ends. CDR3 in amino acids: CSVDERGWRETQYF. For the CDR3, the DNA is TGCAGCGTTGATGAGAGGGGGTGGAGAGAGACCCAGTACTTC.

In its sample, this clonotype was seen many times. CDR3 residues: CASNFGAHRGETQYF. The CDR3 DNA is TGTGCCAGCAACTTTGGGGCCCACCGAGGAGAGACCCAGTACTTC. The chain carries TRBV5-6 and TRBJ2-5, with D possibly TRBD1 on 5 matching bases. CDR1 is SGHDT, CDR2 YYEEEE, per germline. The CDR3 is 15 residues long. V was shortened by 6 bases and J by 4 bases, with 19 bases between the two germline ends.

This clonotype has at least ten counts. The genes are TRBV2 and TRBJ1-4; 9 bases map to TRBD1. The CDR3 contains 14 residues. The V gene's germline CDR1 is SNHLY and CDR2 FYNNEI. V dropped 4 bases and J dropped 8; count of bases not matched to a gene: 5. CDR3 nucleotides: TGTGCCAGCAGTGGAGATACAGGGGGCGAAAAACTGTTTTTT. This gives the protein CASSGDTGGEKLFF. Together with reference TRBV2 and TRBJ1-4, the CDR3 gives the full variable domain: EPEVTQTPSHQVTQMGQEVILRCVPISNHLYFYWYRQILGQKVEFLVSFYNNEISEKSEIFDDQFSVERPDGSNFTLKIRSTKLEDSAMYFCASSGDTGGEKLFFGSGTQLSVL.

This clonotype was observed a handful of times. This chain uses TRBV15 with TRBJ1-2, with a possible D match to TRBD1 (5 bases). Trimming stripped 1 base from V and 5 bases from J, with 17 bases between. The CDR3 is made up of 16 amino acids. Germline V gives CDR1 LNHNV, CDR2 YYDKDF (reference sequence). The CDR3 loop reads CATSRGRGQQVYGYTF. CDR3 DNA sequence: TGTGCCACCAGCAGAGGAAGGGGCCAACAAGTATATGGCTACACCTTC.

Only a few counts were recorded for this clonotype. V gene TRBV3-1 combines with J gene TRBJ2-5; 8 bases match TRBD1. J was trimmed by 12 bases and V by 1 base; bases with no gene match: 4. CDR3 size: 12 residues. Germline V CDR1 and CDR2: LGHDT, YNNKEL (reference sequence). CDR3 residues: CASSQGAGGEYF. The DNA of the CDR3 is TGTGCCAGCAGCCAAGGCGCAGGGGGCGAGTACTTC.

This clonotype has more than one count but fewer than ten. The V and J genes are TRBV7-9 and TRBJ1-6; no reliable D call. Trimming removed 2 bases from V and 7 bases from J, with 3 bases in between. The CDR3 loop spans 12 amino acids. From germline, CDR1 is SEHNR and CDR2 FQNEAQ (reference sequence). In nucleotides, the CDR3 is TGTGCCAGCAGCTTAAAAAATTCACCCCTCCACTTT. This translates into CASSLKNSPLHF.

This clonotype appeared a few times. The chain is built from TRBV4-3 and TRBJ2-7, with D hard to call. The CDR3 consists of 14 residues. Germline V gene data show CDR1 as LGHNA and CDR2 as YSLEER. Deletions cut 0 bases from V and 2 bases from J, with 8 bases between. The DNA for the CDR3 is TGCGCCAGCAGCCAAGATAAGTTGGCCTACGAGCAGTACTTC. It specifies CASSQDKLAYEQYF.